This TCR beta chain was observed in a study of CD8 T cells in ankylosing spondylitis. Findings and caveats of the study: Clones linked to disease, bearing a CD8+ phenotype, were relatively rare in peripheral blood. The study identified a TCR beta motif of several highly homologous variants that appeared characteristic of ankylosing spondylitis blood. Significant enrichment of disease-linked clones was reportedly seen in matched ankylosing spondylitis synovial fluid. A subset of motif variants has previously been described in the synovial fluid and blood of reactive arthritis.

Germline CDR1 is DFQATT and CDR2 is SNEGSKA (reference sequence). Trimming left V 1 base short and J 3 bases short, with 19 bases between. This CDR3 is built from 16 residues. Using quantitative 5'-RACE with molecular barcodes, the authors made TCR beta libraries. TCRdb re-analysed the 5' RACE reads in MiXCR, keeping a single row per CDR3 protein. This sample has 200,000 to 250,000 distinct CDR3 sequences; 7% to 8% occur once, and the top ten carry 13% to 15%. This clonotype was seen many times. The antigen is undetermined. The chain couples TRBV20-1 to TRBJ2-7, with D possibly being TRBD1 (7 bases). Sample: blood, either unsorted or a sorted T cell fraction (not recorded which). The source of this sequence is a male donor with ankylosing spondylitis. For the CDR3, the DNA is TGCAGTGCTAGAGCTACAGGGGCTTTGGGACTCTACGAGCAGTACTTC. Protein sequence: CSARATGALGLYEQYF.